One sample yielded the 19 T cell receptor beta chains listed below, sequenced in a study of blood T cells in healthy people across ages. Primed by a sample-barcoded 5' primer and a J-beta primer mix, a second PCR proceeded for roughly 6 to 12 cycles. Each CDR3 protein is one row after TCRdb ran MiXCR on the 5' RACE reads. This table holds about 1 million distinct CDR3 sequences, 45% found once. Sequenced material: blood. These TCRs come from a woman in her fifties or sixties in good health.

This clonotype has a handful of counts. The J gene is TRBJ2-7, the V gene TRBV20-1; no clear D. Germline CDR1 is DFQATT and CDR2 is SNEGSKA (reference sequence). The V and J ends lost 1 base and 6 bases respectively, with 10 bases between them. The CDR3 loop spans 12 amino acids. CDR3: CSARVTEVEQYF. Written as DNA, the CDR3 is TGCAGTGCTAGAGTTACAGAGGTCGAGCAGTACTTC.

This clonotype was seen a few times. The chain is built from TRBV15 and TRBJ2-3, with TRBD2 matching over 9 bases. This CDR3 contains 18 residues. The ends lost 0 bases at V and 4 bases at J; junction bases unmatched: 11. The V gene's germline CDR1 is LNHNV and CDR2 YYDKDF (reference sequence). The CDR3 DNA sequence: TGTGCCACCAGCAGAGATCGGTCTGGCGGGAGGGCCTCAGATACGCAGTATTTT. Residues: CATSRDRSGGRASDTQYF.

In the case of this clonotype: One junction end does not reproduce the germline sequence, and a read error may be involved. The chain joins TRBV11-2 to TRBJ2-3, with D maybe TRBD1 (6 bases). This CDR3 spans 15 amino acids. Germline CDR1 reads SGHAT; CDR2 reads FQNNGV. CDR3 in amino acids: CATSAGQSSTDTQYF. DNA for the CDR3: TGTGCCACCAGCGCCGGACAGTCTAGCACAGATACGCAGTATTTT.

V and J are TRBV25-1 and TRBJ2-7, with D hard to call. The germline V gene has CDR1 MGHDK and CDR2 SYGVNS. V lost 3 bases to trimming and J lost 6 bases, with 15 bases between them. This CDR3 is built from 14 residues. The chain's CDR3 is CASSDITTGSEQYF. CDR3 coding DNA: TGTGCCAGCAGTGACATCACAACCGGGTCCGAGCAGTACTTC.

V and J are TRBV6-5 and TRBJ1-4; D gene unclear. This CDR3 comprises 17 residues. V was pared by 2 bases and J by 3 bases, with 16 bases between. In germline, CDR1 is MNHEY, CDR2 SVGAGI. The CDR3 DNA reads TGTGCCAGCAGTTACCCAGTTTGGAGGGCTCCTAATGAAAAACTGTTTTTT. As protein: CASSYPVWRAPNEKLFF.

This clonotype was seen once. The J gene is TRBJ1-1, the V gene TRBV5-1; weak D call: TRBD1 (5 bases). Germline lookup yields CDR1 SGHRS and CDR2 YFSETQ. The CDR3 runs to 17 residues. Trimming removed 3 bases from V and 5 bases from J, with 23 bases in between. CDR3 region: CASSSGLARARVTEAFF. CDR3 DNA: TGCGCCAGCAGCTCCGGGCTAGCCAGGGCGCGGGTAACTGAAGCTTTCTTT. Looking up the rest from reference TRBV5-1 and TRBJ1-1 gives the full variable domain: KAGVTQTPRYLIKTRGQQVTLSCSPISGHRSVSWYQQTPGQGLQFLFEYFSETQRNKGNFPGRFSGRQFSNSRSEMNVSTLELGDSALYLCASSSGLARARVTEAFFGQGTRLTVV.

CDR3 residues: CASSLEGLVDEQYF. The CDR3 nucleotides are TGTGCCAGCAGCTTAGAAGGTCTAGTCGATGAGCAGTACTTC. The J gene is TRBJ2-5, the V gene TRBV11-2, with unresolved D. CDR1 SGHAT and CDR2 FQNNGV come from the germline V gene. The CDR3 is made up of 14 amino acids. V lost 0 bases to trimming and J lost 11 bases, with 16 bases between them.

This chain uses TRBV29-1 with TRBJ2-3; D unclear. Trimming shortened V by 4 bases and J by 4 bases, and 6 bases separated the two germline ends. Germline-derived CDR1 and CDR2 are SQVTM and ANQGSEA. The CDR3 has 11 residues. The DNA of the CDR3 is TGCAGCGTTGGCCTAGCAGATACGCAGTATTTT. It yields the protein CSVGLADTQYF.

This clonotype has a handful of counts. V and J are TRBV5-6 and TRBJ2-5, with D perhaps being TRBD1 or TRBD2 (5 bases each). The germline V gene has CDR1 SGHDT and CDR2 YYEEEE. Trimming cost V 4 bases and J 3 bases, with 16 bases left between them. The CDR3 covers 15 residues. In DNA, the CDR3 is TGTGCCAGCAGCGTGGCACCGGGACGGGAAGAGACCCAGTACTTC. It codes for CASSVAPGREETQYF.

The CDR3: CASRPTGGYEQYF. CDR3 sequence (DNA): TGTGCCAGCAGACCTACAGGGGGGTACGAGCAGTACTTC. The V and J genes are TRBV28 and TRBJ2-7; 8 nucleotides align to TRBD1. Germline lookup yields CDR1 MDHEN and CDR2 SYDVKM. The CDR3 loop spans 13 amino acids. With 6 bases clipped from V and 4 bases from J, the junction kept 5 bases outside the gene matches.

The CDR3 reads CASSLGDSEDTQYF. The CDR3 DNA reads as TGTGCCAGCAGCTTAGGCGACTCCGAAGATACGCAGTATTTT. The chain is built from TRBV7-9 and TRBJ2-3, with no clear D. The CDR3 is made up of 14 amino acids. Germline V CDR1 and CDR2: SEHNR, FQNEAQ (reference sequence). The V gene lost 1 base and the J gene lost 5 bases, with 10 bases spanning the gap.

Only a few counts were recorded for this clonotype. The rearrangement links TRBV7-3 to TRBJ2-6; a weak D match, TRBD1 (6 bases). Germline V lookup: CDR1 SGHTA, CDR2 FQGTGA. V lost 6 bases to trimming and J lost 4 bases, with 16 bases between them. The CDR3 runs 16 residues. CDR3 protein: CASSSGVTVGANVLTF. In DNA form, the CDR3 reads TGTGCCAGCAGTTCAGGGGTGACTGTGGGGGCCAACGTCCTGACTTTC. The whole variable domain, filled in from reference TRBV7-3 and TRBJ2-6, reads GAGVSQTPSNKVTEKGKYVELRCDPISGHTALYWYRQSLGQGPEFLIYFQGTGAADDSGLPNDRFFAVRPEGSVSTLKIQRTERGDSAVYLCASSSGVTVGANVLTFGAGSRLTVL.

A few counts support this clonotype. The V call is TRBV11-2, the J call TRBJ1-2, with a tentative D call TRBD1 (5 bases). The CDR3 has 16 amino acids. V was cut by 5 bases and J by 4 bases, with 20 bases left in between. Germline-derived CDR1 and CDR2 are SGHAT and FQNNGV. The chain's CDR3 is CASSPGRYDKRYGYTF. Written as DNA, the CDR3 is TGTGCCAGCAGCCCGGGACGGTACGATAAACGCTATGGCTACACCTTC.

The V gene is TRBV14, the J gene TRBJ1-1; 9 nucleotides line up with TRBD1. V was pared by 0 bases and J by 10 bases, with 12 bases of the junction left unmatched. From germline, CDR1 is SGHDN and CDR2 FVKESK. The CDR3 loop spans 16 amino acids. The CDR3 is CASSQEIPGTGNPAFF. The CDR3 DNA reads TGTGCCAGCAGCCAAGAGATCCCGGGGACAGGGAATCCAGCTTTCTTT. The full variable domain, rest sourced from reference TRBV14 and TRBJ1-1, is EAGVTQFPSHSVIEKGQTVTLRCDPISGHDNLYWYRRVMGKEIKFLLHFVKESKQDESGMPNNRFLAERTGGTYSTLKVQPAELEDSGVYFCASSQEIPGTGNPAFFGQGTRLTVV.

The rearrangement uses TRBV27 and TRBJ2-5; 8 bases are a match to TRBD1. Trimming at V came to 0 bases and at J to 3 bases, leaving 9 bases not matched to a gene. The CDR3 is made up of 17 amino acids. Germline V gene lookup returns CDR1 MNHEY and CDR2 SMNVEV (reference sequence). The CDR3 DNA reads TGTGCCAGCAGTTTATCCCCCCCGGACAGGGATGAAGAGACCCAGTACTTC. Its translation: CASSLSPPDRDEETQYF.

The chain combines TRBV20-1 with TRBJ2-7, with 11 nucleotides matching TRBD2. This CDR3 region has 12 residues. CDR1 DFQATT and CDR2 SNEGSKA come from the germline V gene (reference sequence). The V segment lost 6 bases and the J segment 7 bases; nucleotides outside the gene matches: 5. The chain's CDR3 is CSATSGRGEQYF. CDR3 bases: TGCAGTGCCACTAGCGGGAGAGGGGAGCAGTACTTC.

The rearrangement links TRBV10-2 to TRBJ2-5; D is perhaps TRBD1 or TRBD2 (7 bases each). V lost 6 bases, J lost 2 bases, and 16 bases lay in between. In germline, CDR1 is WSHSY, CDR2 SAAADI. The CDR3 has 15 amino acids. The CDR3, as DNA: TGCGCCAGCAGCCCTAACAGGGGAGGGCAAGAGACCCAGTACTTC. It encodes CASSPNRGGQETQYF.

In its sample, this clonotype was seen many times. V and J are TRBV7-3 and TRBJ2-1; the match to TRBD1 covers 9 bases. The CDR3 runs 18 residues. Trimming took 0 bases from V and 1 from J; bases not matched to a gene: 7. Germline CDR1 SGHTA, CDR2 FQGTGA. CDR3 sequence reads: CASSLTPGGTGSYNEQFF. In nucleotides, the CDR3 is TGTGCCAGCAGCTTAACCCCCGGGGGGACAGGGTCCTACAATGAGCAGTTCTTC.

This sequence joins TRBV2 and TRBJ2-1; D might be TRBD2 (6 bases). V shed 2 bases and J shed 4 bases, with 6 bases lying between them. The germline V gene has CDR1 SNHLY and CDR2 FYNNEI. This CDR3 spans 13 amino acids. CDR3 amino acids: CASSERGYNEQFF. CDR3 sequence (DNA): TGTGCCAGCAGTGAACGGGGGTACAATGAGCAGTTCTTC.